The 10 T cell receptor beta chains in this list originate from one sample, sequenced in a study of T cell responses to AZD1222 COVID-19 vaccine. Profiled with immunoSEQ multiplex PCR; TCRdb holds only in-frame clones, not every one. This sample has 150,000 or so clones; 90% to 95% occur once, and the top ten carry 5.2%. Material: peripheral blood, obtained on day 0 of AZD1222 vaccination. The receptor source for this set is an adult in good health.

This clone was counted a few times. V and J are TRBV2 and TRBJ1-1; 7 nucleotides line up with TRBD1. From germline, CDR1 is SNHLY and CDR2 FYNNEI. The CDR3 runs to 16 residues. With 6 bases clipped from V and 4 bases from J, the junction kept 14 bases outside the gene matches. The CDR3 DNA is TGTGCCAGCAGGGACAGGAGTCAAAGCTGGGCCACTGAAGCTTTCTTT. This encodes CASRDRSQSWATEAFF.

The rearrangement links TRBV3-1 (or the pseudogene TRBV3-2) to TRBJ1-1; 8 bases match TRBD1. The CDR3 loop spans 15 amino acids. The V segment lost 3 bases and the J segment 3 bases; nucleotides outside the gene matches: 6. Looked up from germline, CDR1 is LGHDT and CDR2 is YNNKEL (reference sequence). CDR3 bases: TGTGCCAGCAGCCAGGACAGGGTTAGGGACACTGAAGCTTTCTTT. It encodes CASSQDRVRDTEAFF.

The rearrangement joins TRBV19 to TRBJ2-1; 8 nucleotides align to TRBD1. J gave up 5 bases and V 6 bases, and 6 bases lay outside the gene matches. The CDR3 length is 14 residues. Germline CDR1 and CDR2: LNHDA and SQIVND (reference sequence). The CDR3 region has the DNA TGTGCCAGTAGCCTGGACAGGGTGGACAATGAGCAGTTCTTC. Protein sequence: CASSLDRVDNEQFF.

The chain joins TRBV5-1 to TRBJ2-1; 8 bases are a match to TRBD1. CDR1 and CDR2 (germline): SGHRS, YFSETQ. Trimming took 1 base from V and 6 from J; bases not matched to a gene: 3. The CDR3 covers 14 residues. The CDR3 DNA sequence: TGCGCCAGCAGCTTGACAGGGGGGTCCAATGAGCAGTTCTTC. Translation gives CASSLTGGSNEQFF. The whole variable domain, remainder taken from reference TRBV5-1 and TRBJ2-1, is KAGVTQTPRYLIKTRGQQVTLSCSPISGHRSVSWYQQTPGQGLQFLFEYFSETQRNKGNFPGRFSGRQFSNSRSEMNVSTLELGDSALYLCASSLTGGSNEQFFGPGTRLTVL.

The chain couples TRBV29-1 to TRBJ2-7; TRBD1 agrees at 9 bases. Per germline, CDR1 SQVTM and CDR2 ANQGSEA. The CDR3 loop spans 12 amino acids. J lost 1 base, V lost 7 bases, and 2 bases had no gene match. The CDR3, as DNA: TGCAGCGCGGACAGGGGATCCTACGAGCAGTACTTC. This sequence encodes CSADRGSYEQYF.

With regard to this clone: This same CDR3 is encoded by further DNA sequences in the sample. The chain is built from TRBV12-3 or TRBV12-4 and TRBJ1-2; D gene uncertain. Deletions cut 0 bases from V and 7 bases from J, with 3 bases between. The CDR3 has 11 residues. Written as DNA, the CDR3 is TGTGCCAGCAGTTTAGCGGGTGGCTACACCTTC. Translating gives CASSLAGGYTF.

The rearrangement links TRBV5-6 to TRBJ2-1, with 14 nucleotides matching TRBD2. Losses at the gene ends were 0 bases for V and 1 base for J; bases not matched to a gene: 3. The CDR3 extends over 18 amino acids. Germline CDR1 SGHDT, CDR2 YYEEEE. The CDR3 spells CASSLGTSGGSSYNEQFF. Written as DNA, the CDR3 is TGTGCCAGCAGCTTGGGGACTAGCGGGGGGTCATCCTACAATGAGCAGTTCTTC. Looking up the rest from reference TRBV5-6 and TRBJ2-1 gives the full variable domain: DAGVTQSPTHLIKTRGQQVTLRCSPKSGHDTVSWYQQALGQGPQFIFQYYEEEERQRGNFPDRFSGHQFPNYSSELNVNALLLGDSALYLCASSLGTSGGSSYNEQFFGPGTRLTVL.

The rearrangement uses TRBV9 and TRBJ1-3; 10 bases line up with TRBD1. Trimming at V came to 3 bases and at J to 3 bases, leaving 9 bases not matched to a gene. The V gene's germline CDR1 is SGDLS and CDR2 YYNGEE. The CDR3 extends over 17 amino acids. CDR3 sequence reads: CASSAARDRGFGNTIYF. CDR3 in DNA: TGTGCCAGCAGCGCTGCCCGGGACAGGGGTTTTGGAAACACCATATATTTT.

This chain joins TRBV11-1 and TRBJ1-1, with 10 positions matching TRBD1. This CDR3 has 15 residues. V shed 6 bases and J 4 bases; nucleotides not matched to a gene: 8. Germline lookup yields CDR1 SGHAT and CDR2 FQDESV (reference sequence). The CDR3, as DNA: TGTGCCAGCAGACCCAGACAGGGGGCGACCACTGAAGCTTTCTTT. Protein: CASRPRQGATTEAFF.

This clone occurred once. The rearrangement links TRBV11-3 to TRBJ2-5; no firm D call. This CDR3 region has 13 residues. The germline V gene has CDR1 SGHNT and CDR2 YENEEA. V lost 5 bases and J lost 0, with 7 bases in between. The CDR3 nucleotides are TGTGCCAGCAGCGTCTACAACCAAGAGACCCAGTACTTC. Amino acids: CASSVYNQETQYF.